A selection of T cell receptor beta chains follows, all from one sample in a study of blood T cells in healthy people across ages. TCRdb used MiXCR to reprocess the 5' RACE reads, holding one entry per CDR3 protein. This sample has about 1.4 million distinct CDR3 sequences, with around 59% found just once. The specimen sequenced was blood. The source is a man aged 18 to 29 in good health. Each CDR3 is given with its conserved first and last residue. D genes are given only for firm matches. Clone size is given for some rows only: seen once, a few or many times, or a class if the clone is expanded.

clone size | J gene | V gene | D gene | CDR3 DNA | CDR3 protein
- | TRBJ1-6 | TRBV24-1 | - | TGTGCCACCAGTGACTCGGGACATCCTAATGGACCCCTCCACTTT | CATSDSGHPNGPLHF
- | TRBJ2-1 | TRBV20-1 | - | TGCAGTGCCACAATGGAGGGCAAGCTTTACAATGAGCAGTTCTTC | CSATMEGKLYNEQFF
- | TRBJ2-7 | TRBV7-9 | - | TGTGCCACCAGGCGGGACCTACCCTACGAGCAGTACTTC | CATRRDLPYEQYF
- | TRBJ2-6 | TRBV7-2 | - | TGTGCCAGCAGCCGTGACAGGCCCTCTGGGGCCAACGTCCTGACTTTC | CASSRDRPSGANVLTF
- | TRBJ2-3 | TRBV4-2 | TRBD1 | TGTGCCAGCAGCCCAGATACAGGGGAGACAGATACGCAGTATTTT | CASSPDTGETDTQYF
few | TRBJ2-7 | TRBV24-1 | - | TGTGCCACGGCCTCCAGGGGAGGCGTCCTCGAGCAGTACTTC | CATASRGGVLEQYF
- | TRBJ1-2 | TRBV5-5 | TRBD1 | TGTGCCAGCAGCGTTGGACAGGCTCTCTACACCTTC | CASSVGQALYTF
- | TRBJ2-7 | TRBV5-1 | TRBD1 | TGCGCCAGCAGCCCATCACGGGGACAGACCAGGGAGCCCTACGAGCAGTACTTC | CASSPSRGQTREPYEQYF
few | TRBJ2-3 | TRBV4-1 | TRBD2 | TGCGCCAGCAGCCAATCCGTAGCGGGATTAAGAGATACGCAGTATTTT | CASSQSVAGLRDTQYF
few | TRBJ1-2 | TRBV20-1 | - | TGCAGTGCTAGTGTGGCCAGTCAGTATGGCTACACCTTC | CSASVASQYGYTF
- | TRBJ2-7 | TRBV28 | - | TGTGCCAGCAGTTTGCAGGGCGGGCCTGACGAGCAGTACTTC | CASSLQGGPDEQYF
- | TRBJ2-5 | TRBV4-1 | TRBD2 | TGCGCCAGCAGCCAAGGTTCGGGTAGCGGGAGGCAGCAAGAGACCCAGTACTTC | CASSQGSGSGRQQETQYF
once | TRBJ1-2 | TRBV7-8 | - | TGTGCCAGCAGCTTAGGTGCGGGGGGAGGCTATGGCTACACCTTC | CASSLGAGGGYGYTF
- | TRBJ2-5 | TRBV20-1 | TRBD2 | TGCAGTGACCTAGCGGGCCCCCAAGAGACCCAGTACTTC | CSDLAGPQETQYF
few | TRBJ2-7 | TRBV28 | - | TGTGCCAGCAGTCTGCAGGGGGGGATTAACGAGCAGTACTTC | CASSLQGGINEQYF
- | TRBJ1-6 | TRBV5-5 | - | TGTGCCAGCAGCTTGTGGCAGAATAATTCACCCCTCCACTTT | CASSLWQNNSPLHF
- | TRBJ1-2 | TRBV7-9 | - | TGTGCCAGCACTGGGACGTTTGAGGGTGGCTACACCTTC | CASTGTFEGGYTF
- | TRBJ1-2 | TRBV21-1 | - | TGTGCCAGCAGCAAAGGGGTTTTAAACAGGCGGAACTATGGCTACACCTTC | CASSKGVLNRRNYGYTF
- | TRBJ1-5 | TRBV6-5 | - | TGTGCCAGCAGCCGTGACAGGCTCAATCAGCCCCAGCATTTT | CASSRDRLNQPQHF
- | TRBJ2-7 | TRBV3-1 | - | TGTGCCAGCAGCCCCGAAGGGGGAGGAGGATACGAGCAGTACTTC | CASSPEGGGGYEQYF
- | TRBJ2-1 | TRBV4-2 | - | TGTGCCAGCAGCCAACCGAGGGCTAGCGACGACAATGAGCAGTTCTTC | CASSQPRASDDNEQFF
- | TRBJ2-2 | TRBV7-2 | - | TGTGCCAGCAGCTCCCGGCGGGCTGGCGGGGAGCTGTTTTTT | CASSSRRAGGELFF
few | TRBJ1-4 | TRBV6-1 | - | TGTGCCAGCATTACGCGCCAGGGCGATGAAAAACTGTTTTTT | CASITRQGDEKLFF
- | TRBJ2-7 | TRBV4-1 | - | TGCGCCAGCAGTCTGTCGGCAGGACAGACCTACGAGCAGTACTTC | CASSLSAGQTYEQYF
- | TRBJ2-1 | TRBV5-1 | TRBD2 | TGCGCCAGCAGCGCCGGACTAGCTGGGCCCTCCTACAATGAGCAGTTCTTC | CASSAGLAGPSYNEQFF
- | TRBJ1-2 | TRBV2 | TRBD1 | TGTGCCAGCAGTGAAGCTTGGGAGACAGGGTTCTATGGCTACACCTTC | CASSEAWETGFYGYTF
- | TRBJ2-5 | TRBV29-1 | TRBD2 | TGCAGCGTTGAAGTGGGGGGGGAAGAGACCCAGTACTTC | CSVEVGGEETQYF
- | TRBJ2-5 | TRBV6-1 | - | TGTGCCAGCAGGGTATCCGGCCGGCCAGAGACCCAGTACTTC | CASRVSGRPETQYF
once | TRBJ1-5 | TRBV20-1 | - | TGCAGTGCATTAAGGGGAGGCGGCAATCAGCCCCAGCATTTT | CSALRGGGNQPQHF
- | TRBJ2-1 | TRBV4-2 | - | TGTGCCAGCAGCCGACCCGCGGCCGGAGAGCAGTTCTTC | CASSRPAAGEQFF
- | TRBJ2-3 | TRBV12-3/TRBV12-4 | TRBD2 | TGTGCCAGCAGTTTATCGCTAGCGGAGTACACAGATACGCAGTATTTT | CASSLSLAEYTDTQYF
- | TRBJ1-1 | TRBV6-1 | TRBD1 | TGTGCCAGCATTCGCGACAGGGTGAACACTGAAGCTTTCTTT | CASIRDRVNTEAFF
once | TRBJ2-3 | TRBV28 | - | TGTGCCAGCACGGGACATCGCACAGATACGCAGTATTTT | CASTGHRTDTQYF
- | TRBJ1-2 | TRBV10-3 | - | TGTGCCATCAGCCCCGGTGATGGCTACACCTTC | CAISPGDGYTF
- | TRBJ2-3 | TRBV4-1 | - | TGCGCCAGCAGTCGATTCTCTGCGAGGATTGACAGGCGCACAGATACGCAGTATTTT | CASSRFSARIDRRTDTQYF
- | TRBJ2-7 | TRBV6-1 | TRBD1 | TGTGCCAGCAGCCACCGGGACAGGGCTTTCCCCTACGAGCAGTACTTC | CASSHRDRAFPYEQYF
few | TRBJ2-5 | TRBV20-1 | - | TGCAGTGCTAGATACCCAGGGGACCGAGAGACCCAGTACTTC | CSARYPGDRETQYF
- | TRBJ2-1 | TRBV15 | - | TGTGCCACCAGCAGTCGGCTAGCTCTCTCCTACAATGAGCAGTTCTTC | CATSSRLALSYNEQFF
- | TRBJ2-7 | TRBV27 | - | TGTGCCAGCAGCAATCAAGTAAGCGAGCAGTACTTC | CASSNQVSEQYF
few | TRBJ1-2 | TRBV20-1 | - | TGCAGTGCTAGAGGTCAGGCCCAGATTTATGGCTACACCTTC | CSARGQAQIYGYTF
- | TRBJ2-1 | TRBV12-3/TRBV12-4 | TRBD2 | TGTGCCAGCAGTTTAGGGGGACTAGTTTATGAGCAGTTCTTC | CASSLGGLVYEQFF